This T cell receptor (beta chain) originates from a study of T cell repertoires in cytomegalovirus infection. Study in general: Both a matching HLA type and CMV infection were indicated by public TCR beta signatures.

TCRdb independently ran MiXCR on the reads; one entry per CDR3 protein. The table records some 600,000 distinct CDR3 sequences, 20% to 25% of them present only once. Whole-study results and caveats: CMV-specific TCR beta clonotypes restricted by HLA-C dominated the ex vivo response. Carriers of CMV plus the relevant HLA were identified by cumulative public TCR beta family frequency.

The germline V gene encodes CDR1 SNHLY and CDR2 FYNNEI. V was shortened by 4 bases and J by 5 bases, with 12 bases between the two germline ends. The CDR3 runs to 13 residues. This clonotype was seen more than once but under ten times. Antigen specificity is unknown. The material sequenced was CD8+ T cells from PBMCs. The clonotype originates from a human donor in good health (CMV status not recorded). Some clones in this sample may be carry-over from other donors' samples. This chain links TRBV2 with TRBJ2-7; D might be TRBD2 (5 bases). The DNA for the CDR3 is TGTGCCAGCAGTGGCGGGTACTACAACGAGCAGTACTTC. Translating gives CASSGGYYNEQYF.